A single sample gave rise to the 11 T cell receptor beta chains below, sequenced in a study of blood T cell repertoires in COVID-19. Repertoires were generated with immunoSEQ multiplex PCR, while TCRdb's copy carries only in-frame clones and drops some. In the table there are about 240,000 clones, about 89% of which are singletons. Material: PBMCs or T cells enriched from blood (not recorded which). The receptors stem from a young woman who had recovered from COVID-19.

The chain recombines TRBV6-1 with TRBJ1-5; D remains unclear. The CDR3 runs 13 residues. Deletions cut 3 bases from V and 5 bases from J, with 8 bases between. The V gene's germline CDR1 is MNHNS and CDR2 SASEGT. This CDR3 reads CASSDRWDQPQHF. DNA of the CDR3: TGTGCCAGCAGTGACAGGTGGGATCAGCCCCAGCATTTT.

CDR3 region: CATRGRELGADTQYF. The CDR3 bases are TGTGCCACCAGGGGGAGGGAGTTGGGCGCAGATACGCAGTATTTT. The rearrangement links TRBV15 to TRBJ2-3; 7 nucleotides match TRBD2. Germline CDR1 reads LNHNV; CDR2 reads YYDKDF (reference sequence). Losses at the gene ends were 6 bases for V and 4 bases for J; bases not matched to a gene: 10. The length of the CDR3 is 15 residues.

This chain connects TRBV5-1 to TRBJ1-2; D ambiguous. The CDR3 runs 13 residues. The V gene's germline CDR1 is SGHRS and CDR2 YFSETQ. V was shortened by 5 bases and J by 4 bases, with 12 bases between the two germline ends. The CDR3 DNA reads as TGCGCCAGCAGTGCGGAGGACTCCTATGGCTACACCTTC. As protein: CASSAEDSYGYTF.

The chain combines TRBV19 with TRBJ1-1, with D possibly being TRBD1 (6 bases). Trimming left V 3 bases short and J 1 base short, with 9 bases between. This CDR3 is 14 amino acids long. Germline CDR1 reads LNHDA; CDR2 reads SQIVND (reference sequence). The chain's CDR3 is CASSIRQENTEAFF. In DNA form, the CDR3 reads TGTGCCAGTAGTATTCGACAGGAGAACACTGAAGCTTTCTTT.

The V call is TRBV7-9, the J call TRBJ1-2, with D possibly TRBD1 on 5 matching bases. The CDR3 is 14 amino acids. The V end was cut by 3 bases, the J end by 8 bases, with 16 bases between. Germline CDR1 reads SEHNR; CDR2 reads FQNEAQ (reference sequence). CDR3 residues: CASSFRGGEEGYTF. The CDR3 DNA is TGTGCCAGCAGCTTCCGAGGAGGGGAGGAAGGCTACACCTTC.

The gene calls are TRBV7-9 and TRBJ2-3, with a tentative D call TRBD2 (6 bases). The V and J ends lost 8 bases and 0 bases respectively, with 15 bases between them. The CDR3 totals 15 residues. Germline values: CDR1 SEHNR, CDR2 FQNEAQ (reference sequence). The CDR3 DNA reads TGTGCCAGCGGAGAGATGGGACTTAGCACAGATACGCAGTATTTT. The encoded protein is CASGEMGLSTDTQYF. The full variable domain, in which reference TRBV7-9 and TRBJ2-3 provide the parts outside the CDR3, is DTGVSQNPRHKITKRGQNVTFRCDPISEHNRLYWYRQTLGQGPEFLTYFQNEAQLEKSRLLSDRFSAERPKGSFSTLEIQRTEQGDSAMYLCASGEMGLSTDTQYFGPGTRLTVL.

This chain connects TRBV6-5 to TRBJ1-5, with TRBD1 matching 7 bases. The CDR3 runs 13 residues. Germline values: CDR1 MNHEY, CDR2 SVGAGI. In DNA form, the CDR3 reads TGTGCAGGGTCCGGAGGGGGCTATCAGCCCCAGCATTTT. As protein: CAGSGGGYQPQHF.

This chain uses TRBV6-2 or TRBV6-3 with TRBJ2-7; D may be TRBD2 (6 bases). This CDR3 has 13 residues. V was clipped by 6 bases and J by 1 base, with 10 bases between them. Germline CDR1 reads MNHEY; CDR2 reads SVGEGT. The CDR3 protein is CASSSSDSYEQYF. As DNA, the CDR3 is TGTGCCAGCAGCTCTAGCGATTCCTACGAGCAGTACTTC.

The gene calls are TRBV5-1 and TRBJ2-2, with 8 bases matching TRBD2. CDR1 SGHRS and CDR2 YFSETQ come from the germline V gene. V dropped 3 bases and J dropped 5; count of bases not matched to a gene: 12. The CDR3 extends over 17 amino acids. DNA for the CDR3: TGCGCCAGCAGCTCCGATAACCCGGGACTAGTAACCGGGGAGCTGTTTTTT. Amino acids: CASSSDNPGLVTGELFF.

The rearrangement joins TRBV14 to TRBJ2-7, with 7 bases lining up with TRBD1. The CDR3 is 15 residues long. Trimming removed 4 bases from V and 5 bases from J; junction bases left unmatched: 11. CDR1 is SGHDN, CDR2 FVKESK, per germline. The CDR3 DNA reads TGTGCCAGCAGCCTAAACAGGGGTCTAACGGACGAGCAGTACTTC. Encoded protein: CASSLNRGLTDEQYF.

The CDR3 coding sequence is TGTGCCAGCAGGGGGCAGGGGTCCGGGGAGCTGTTTTTT. It specifies CASRGQGSGELFF. The chain links TRBV6-5 to TRBJ2-2, with TRBD1 as a possible D gene (6 bases). Trimming removed 6 bases from V and 6 bases from J, with 11 bases in between. In germline, CDR1 is MNHEY, CDR2 SVGAGI. CDR3 length: 13 amino acids.